A single sample gave rise to the 25 T cell receptor beta chains below, sequenced in a study of shared clonotypes between healthy human individuals. Measured with immunoSEQ multiplex PCR; TCRdb has only the in-frame clones, and not every one. The data show approximately 980,000 clones, around three quarters seen once. The sequenced sample consisted of memory CD4+ T cells sorted from blood. Regarding subset: CD45RA-negative fraction. The receptors were sampled from a man in his late teens or twenties in good health.

The CDR3 DNA is TGCGCCAGCAGCTTGGCCCCGGACGGGTACTACGAGCAGTACTTC. This encodes CASSLAPDGYYEQYF. This chain connects TRBV5-1 to TRBJ2-7, with unresolved D. V lost 0 bases and J 3 bases, leaving 13 bases between the germline ends. The CDR3 totals 15 residues. The V gene's germline CDR1 is SGHRS and CDR2 YFSETQ. Drawing the rest from reference TRBV5-1 and TRBJ2-7, the complete variable domain is KAGVTQTPRYLIKTRGQQVTLSCSPISGHRSVSWYQQTPGQGLQFLFEYFSETQRNKGNFPGRFSGRQFSNSRSEMNVSTLELGDSALYLCASSLAPDGYYEQYFGPGTRLTVT.

The rearrangement joins TRBV4-2 to TRBJ1-5; D unclear. CDR1 and CDR2 from the germline V gene are LGHNA and YNFKEQ. The V end was cut by 0 bases, the J end by 0 bases, with 9 bases between. The CDR3 consists of 16 residues. The DNA for the CDR3 is TGTGCCAGCAGCCAAGAGGCGGGTCATAGCAATCAGCCCCAGCATTTT. Encoded protein: CASSQEAGHSNQPQHF.

Note on this clone: The identical CDR3 is also encoded by other nucleotide sequences in the sample. The chain carries TRBV4-1 and TRBJ2-7; D unresolved. Germline CDR1 MGHRA, CDR2 YSYEKL. V shed 8 bases and J shed 0 bases, with 14 bases lying between them. This CDR3 has 14 amino acids. The CDR3 DNA is TGCGCCAGCTCACCCGGGCGCAACTCCTACGAGCAGTACTTC. This translates into CASSPGRNSYEQYF.

The chain recombines TRBV6-6 with TRBJ1-4, with 7 positions matching TRBD1. CDR1 and CDR2 (germline): MNHNY, SVGAGI (reference sequence). The V gene end was trimmed by 6 bases and the J gene end by 5 bases; junction bases not matched to a gene: 6. The CDR3 has 14 residues. The CDR3 sequence is CASRVGTANEKLFF. For the CDR3, the DNA is TGTGCCAGCAGGGTGGGGACAGCGAATGAAAAACTGTTTTTT.

This chain joins TRBV19 and TRBJ1-6; D might be TRBD1 (5 bases). V gave up 3 bases and J gave up 0 bases, with 21 bases separating them. The CDR3 length is 20 residues. The V gene's germline CDR1 is LNHDA and CDR2 SQIVND (reference sequence). The CDR3 region is CASSMTVLEGLSSYNSPLHF. Written as DNA, the CDR3 is TGTGCCAGTAGTATGACCGTACTGGAGGGACTAAGCTCCTATAATTCACCCCTCCACTTT.

The J gene is TRBJ2-1, the V gene TRBV30, with a tentative D call TRBD1 (7 bases). Germline CDR1 reads GTSNPN; CDR2 reads SVGIG (reference sequence). The V gene lost 2 bases and the J gene lost 6 bases, with 14 bases spanning the gap. The CDR3 has 14 residues. This CDR3 is CAWSSQGGRNEQFF. The CDR3 DNA sequence: TGTGCCTGGAGTTCCCAGGGGGGCCGCAATGAGCAGTTCTTC.

J is TRBJ2-2 and V is TRBV30; TRBD2 aligns across 7 bases. With V trimmed by 8 bases and J by 0 bases, 9 bases remained unmatched. The CDR3 covers 15 residues. Germline V gives CDR1 GTSNPN, CDR2 SVGIG (reference sequence). CDR3 in amino acids: CARARAGANTGELFF. The CDR3 DNA reads TGTGCCAGGGCAAGGGCGGGGGCGAACACCGGGGAGCTGTTTTTT. The variable domain in full, completed from reference TRBV30 and TRBJ2-2, reads SQTIHQWPATLVQPVGSPLSLECTVEGTSNPNLYWYRQAAGRGLQLLFYSVGIGQISSEVPQNLSASRPQDRQFILSSKKLLLSDSGFYLCARARAGANTGELFFGEGSRLTVL.

The chain combines TRBV19 with TRBJ2-2; 7 bases are shared with TRBD1. Looked up from germline, CDR1 is LNHDA and CDR2 is SQIVND (reference sequence). V dropped 7 bases and J dropped 4; count of bases not matched to a gene: 6. This CDR3 is 14 amino acids long. CDR3 sequence reads: CASTTGAGTGELFF. The DNA of the CDR3 is TGTGCCAGTACCACAGGGGCAGGCACCGGGGAGCTGTTTTTT.

This clone was recorded only once. V is TRBV11-2 and J is TRBJ2-1; TRBD2 aligns across 11 bases. Looked up from germline, CDR1 is SGHAT and CDR2 is FQNNGV. Germline trimming cut 5 bases from V and 6 bases from J; bases unmatched to any gene: 6. This CDR3 spans 15 amino acids. CDR3 protein: CASSRTSGSFNEQFF. DNA of the CDR3: TGTGCCAGCAGCAGAACTAGCGGGAGCTTCAATGAGCAGTTCTTC.

The genes are TRBV2 and TRBJ1-5; D gene ambiguous. The V end lost 6 bases, the J end lost 4 bases, and 10 bases lay between the germline ends. CDR3 length: 13 residues. From germline, CDR1 is SNHLY and CDR2 FYNNEI. The CDR3 DNA reads TGTGCCAGCAGGATGGACGGGAATCAGCCCCAGCATTTT. It encodes CASRMDGNQPQHF.

This chain links TRBV30 with TRBJ2-5; tentatively, D is TRBD2 (6 bases). From germline, CDR1 is GTSNPN and CDR2 SVGIG (reference sequence). V was pared by 1 base and J by 1 base, with 13 bases between. CDR3 length equals 15 residues. The CDR3 DNA reads TGTGCCTGGAGTGCTTTGACTAGTCTCCAAGAGACCCAGTACTTC. It yields the protein CAWSALTSLQETQYF.

This clone was seen ten or more times. This chain connects TRBV5-1 to TRBJ2-2; TRBD1 matches 9 bases. Germline values: CDR1 SGHRS, CDR2 YFSETQ. The CDR3 has 15 residues. V shed 4 bases, J shed 4 bases, and the junction held 5 bases outside the gene matches. The CDR3 protein is CASSHRTGATGELFF. The CDR3 bases are TGCGCCAGCAGCCATAGGACAGGGGCCACCGGGGAGCTGTTTTTT.

The chain links TRBV2 to TRBJ1-3; D ambiguous. The length of the CDR3 is 13 residues. V lost 6 bases, J lost 7 bases, and 13 bases lay in between. Germline V lookup: CDR1 SNHLY, CDR2 FYNNEI. The CDR3 DNA sequence: TGTGCCAGCAGCTACTATCAAGGGAACACCATATATTTT. Amino acids: CASSYYQGNTIYF.

The chain links TRBV5-6 to TRBJ2-3; D ambiguous. Per germline, CDR1 SGHDT and CDR2 YYEEEE. V was cut by 1 base and J by 7 bases, with 4 bases left in between. The CDR3 has 11 residues. CDR3: CASSLMNTQYF. Here the CDR3 DNA reads TGTGCCAGCAGCTTGATGAATACGCAGTATTTT.

The chain employs TRBV5-1 and TRBJ1-3; D unclear. With 0 bases removed from V and 0 bases from J, the gap between germline ends came to 13 bases. This CDR3 has 17 amino acids. CDR1 is SGHRS, CDR2 YFSETQ, per germline. CDR3 in amino acids: CASSLVGSSTSGNTIYF. The CDR3 coding sequence is TGCGCCAGCAGCTTGGTCGGTTCATCCACCTCTGGAAACACCATATATTTT. Using reference TRBV5-1 and TRBJ1-3 for the parts outside the CDR3, the full variable domain is KAGVTQTPRYLIKTRGQQVTLSCSPISGHRSVSWYQQTPGQGLQFLFEYFSETQRNKGNFPGRFSGRQFSNSRSEMNVSTLELGDSALYLCASSLVGSSTSGNTIYFGEGSWLTVV.

This clone was recorded many times. The V call is TRBV10-3, the J call TRBJ2-3, with 7 bases fitting TRBD1. The trim removed 4 bases at V and 4 bases at J, leaving 8 bases unmatched. This CDR3 region has 15 residues. Germline V gives CDR1 ENHRY, CDR2 SYGVKD. CDR3 loop: CAISGRDSGSDTQYF. DNA for the CDR3: TGTGCCATCAGTGGCCGGGACAGTGGGTCAGATACGCAGTATTTT.

This clone was seen just once. The rearrangement joins TRBV5-1 to TRBJ1-1; the D gene is possibly TRBD1 (5 bases). This CDR3 comprises 14 residues. The germline V gene has CDR1 SGHRS and CDR2 YFSETQ. The V gene lost 3 bases and the J gene lost 1 base, with 10 bases spanning the gap. In DNA form, the CDR3 reads TGCGCCAGCAGCTACATGGGGGGGAACACTGAAGCTTTCTTT. It specifies CASSYMGGNTEAFF.

This clone was picked up one time. This chain links TRBV6-5 with TRBJ1-1; the D gene is possibly TRBD1 (5 bases). V was shortened by 6 bases and J by 5 bases, with 13 bases between the two germline ends. This CDR3 is 13 amino acids long. Germline assignment: CDR1 MNHEY and CDR2 SVGAGI. DNA for the CDR3: TGTGCCAGCAGCCAGGGAGAATGGACTGAAGCTTTCTTT. Its translation is CASSQGEWTEAFF.

The chain uses TRBV4-1 and TRBJ2-3, with a tentative D call TRBD2 (6 bases). This CDR3 has 16 amino acids. Germline CDR1 reads MGHRA; CDR2 reads YSYEKL. V gave up 1 base and J gave up 3 bases, with 14 bases separating them. The DNA for the CDR3 is TGCGCCAGCAGCCAAGGGGAGGTTGAAAGGACAGATACGCAGTATTTT. Protein: CASSQGEVERTDTQYF.

The V call is TRBV6-6, the J call TRBJ2-7; 8 bases match TRBD1. CDR3 length: 14 amino acids. Germline V gene sequence: CDR1 MNHNY, CDR2 SVGAGI (reference sequence). V was clipped by 4 bases and J by 3 bases; unmatched bases: 5. This chain's CDR3 is CASSWTGSNYEQYF. CDR3 coding DNA: TGTGCCAGCAGTTGGACAGGGAGTAACTACGAGCAGTACTTC.

The chain recombines TRBV30 with TRBJ1-2; D gene uncertain. In germline, CDR1 is GTSNPN, CDR2 SVGIG (reference sequence). Trimming left V 5 bases short and J 4 bases short, with 29 bases between. The CDR3 loop spans 18 amino acids. The chain's CDR3 is CAWGPYYGLLEGTYGYTF. CDR3 nucleotides: TGTGCCTGGGGTCCTTACTACGGACTTTTGGAGGGTACCTATGGCTACACCTTC.

The rearrangement uses TRBV5-1 and TRBJ2-6; weak D call: TRBD1 (5 bases). V was shortened by 4 bases and J by 2 bases, with 13 bases between the two germline ends. Germline-derived CDR1 and CDR2 are SGHRS and YFSETQ. CDR3 length: 16 residues. CDR3 coding DNA: TGCGCCAGCAGCGAGACCGTAGGGGCTGGGGCCAACGTCCTGACTTTC. Protein product: CASSETVGAGANVLTF. The whole variable domain, filled in from reference TRBV5-1 and TRBJ2-6, reads KAGVTQTPRYLIKTRGQQVTLSCSPISGHRSVSWYQQTPGQGLQFLFEYFSETQRNKGNFPGRFSGRQFSNSRSEMNVSTLELGDSALYLCASSETVGAGANVLTFGAGSRLTVL.

The chain has TRBV29-1 and TRBJ2-3; TRBD2 is a possible D gene (6 bases). CDR3 length equals 14 residues. Germline V gives CDR1 SQVTM, CDR2 ANQGSEA. Trimming cost V 8 bases and J 0 bases, with 15 bases left between them. The CDR3 spells CSLYRSGSTDTQYF. In DNA form, the CDR3 reads TGCAGCCTCTACCGTAGCGGAAGCACAGATACGCAGTATTTT.

The chain has TRBV5-1 and TRBJ2-7; perhaps D is TRBD1 or TRBD2 (5 bases each). This CDR3 has 14 amino acids. Germline CDR1 is SGHRS and CDR2 is YFSETQ. With 2 bases removed from V and 2 bases from J, the gap between germline ends came to 11 bases. The CDR3 sequence is CASSLRGSPYEQYF. DNA for the CDR3: TGCGCCAGCAGCTTACGGGGCTCCCCCTACGAGCAGTACTTC.

The J gene is TRBJ2-7, the V gene TRBV10-3; no definite D call. The CDR3 has 12 amino acids. Germline CDR1 and CDR2: ENHRY and SYGVKD. Trimming took off 8 bases at V and 2 bases at J, with 10 bases between the two ends. In DNA, the CDR3 is TGTGCCATCCGAGACCAAACCTACGAGCAGTACTTC. Encoded protein: CAIRDQTYEQYF.